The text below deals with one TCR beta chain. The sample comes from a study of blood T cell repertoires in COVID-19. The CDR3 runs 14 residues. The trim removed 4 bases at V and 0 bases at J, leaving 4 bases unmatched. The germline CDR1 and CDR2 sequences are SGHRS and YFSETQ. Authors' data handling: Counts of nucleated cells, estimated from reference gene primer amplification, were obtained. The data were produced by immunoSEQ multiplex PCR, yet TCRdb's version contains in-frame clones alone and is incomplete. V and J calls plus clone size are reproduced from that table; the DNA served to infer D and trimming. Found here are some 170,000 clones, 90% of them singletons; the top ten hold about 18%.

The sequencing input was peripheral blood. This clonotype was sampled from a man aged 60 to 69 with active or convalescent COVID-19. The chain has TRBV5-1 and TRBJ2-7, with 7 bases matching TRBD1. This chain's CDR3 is CASSDWDSSYEQYF. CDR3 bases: TGCGCCAGCAGCGATTGGGACAGCTCCTACGAGCAGTACTTC.